A selection of T cell receptor beta chains follows, all from one sample in a study of T cells in Graves' hyperthyroidism and ophthalmopathy. MiXCR was run by TCRdb on the multiplex PCR reads, yielding one entry per CDR3 protein. The table lists about 700,000 distinct CDR3 sequences, just under 45% of them singletons. The sequenced sample was peripheral blood or thyroid tissue (not recorded which). All receptors derive from an adult man with Graves' disease, either hyperthyroidism or ophthalmopathy (not recorded which). Both conserved end residues are part of each CDR3. The D gene is left open where the match is weak. Size tells how often a clone was seen (once, few, many) or the class of an expanded clone, and some rows leave it out.

v_gene	d_gene	j_gene	abundance	CDR3nt	CDR3aa
TRBV9	TRBD1	TRBJ2-2	few	TGTGCCAGCAGCGTTGCCGGGACAGGGGGCCGCACCGGGGAGCTGTTTTTT	CASSVAGTGGRTGELFF
TRBV6-6	NA	TRBJ1-4	NA	TGTGCCAGCAGCCCCCCGCGGACAAATGAAAAACTGTTTTTT	CASSPPRTNEKLFF
TRBV9	NA	TRBJ2-5	NA	TGTGCCAGCAGTGATTTTAATACAGGGACCACAGAGACCCAGTACTTC	CASSDFNTGTTETQYF
TRBV20-1	NA	TRBJ2-7	NA	TGCAGTGCCGAACACAGGGGGGGGCATTACTTC	CSAEHRGGHYF
TRBV29-1	TRBD1	TRBJ1-5	NA	TGCAGCTCCCTGGGGTTGGGGACAGACCAGCATTTT	CSSLGLGTDQHF
TRBV2	TRBD1	TRBJ1-6	few	TGTGCCAGCTCGGACAGGGGGCTCTATAATTCACCCCTCCACTTT	CASSDRGLYNSPLHF
TRBV10-2	NA	TRBJ1-2	NA	TGCGCCAGCAGTGCGTTGGACAGAGCTAACTATGGCTACACCTTC	CASSALDRANYGYTF
TRBV25-1	NA	TRBJ1-1	NA	TGTGCCAGCAGCGTTATCCAGACGAGGAACACTGAAGCTTTCTTT	CASSVIQTRNTEAFF
TRBV20-1	TRBD1	TRBJ2-5	many	TGCAGTGCCTACCATGACAGGGGGAAAGAGACCCAGTACTTC	CSAYHDRGKETQYF
TRBV14	TRBD1	TRBJ1-3	many	TGTGCCAGCGGGACAGCTCGAGGAAACACCATATATTTT	CASGTARGNTIYF
TRBV4-2	NA	TRBJ1-5	few	TGTGCCAGCAGCCAAGATGGGTCAGGGTTTCGCAATCAGCCCCAGCATTTT	CASSQDGSGFRNQPQHF
TRBV19	TRBD1	TRBJ1-1	few	TGTGCCAGTAGTGTACTCCCCGGGACAGGGAACACTGAAGCTTTCTTT	CASSVLPGTGNTEAFF
TRBV10-2	NA	TRBJ2-7	few	TGCGCCAGCAGTATAACCCGGGACGAGAATGCCTACGAGCAGTACTTC	CASSITRDENAYEQYF
TRBV2	NA	TRBJ1-5	NA	TGTGCCAGCAGTGAGGGTGGGTCATATAATCAGCCCCAGCATTTT	CASSEGGSYNQPQHF
TRBV7-2	TRBD2	TRBJ2-7	NA	TGTGCCAGCAGCTTTAAAGGTCTAGCGGGGGGGTACGAGCAGTACTTC	CASSFKGLAGGYEQYF
TRBV2	NA	TRBJ1-2	NA	TGTGCCAGCAGTTACTCCAGGGGCTATGGCTACACCTTC	CASSYSRGYGYTF
TRBV24-1	NA	TRBJ1-4	many	TGTGCCACCAGTGATGCGGGGCGAGATGAAAAACTGTTTTTT	CATSDAGRDEKLFF
TRBV29-1	NA	TRBJ2-3	NA	TGCAGCGTTAAGGGATCCGGAAACACCACAGATACGCAGTATTTT	CSVKGSGNTTDTQYF
TRBV12-3/TRBV12-4	NA	TRBJ1-4	few	TGTGCCAGCAGCCAACGCCAGGGGAACGAAAAACTGTTTTTT	CASSQRQGNEKLFF
TRBV7-8	NA	TRBJ2-2	NA	TGTGCCAGCAGCGTCACGGCGAACACCGGGGAGCTGTTTTTT	CASSVTANTGELFF
TRBV6-5	TRBD1	TRBJ2-7	NA	TGTGCCAGCAGCGCGGACAGGGGCCTCTTAGAGCAGTACTTC	CASSADRGLLEQYF
TRBV29-1	NA	TRBJ1-4	many	TGCAGCGTTGAAGATCTTCGGAGGGAAACTAATGAAAAACTGTTTTTT	CSVEDLRRETNEKLFF
TRBV10-3	NA	TRBJ1-4	NA	TGTGCCAGCAGTCCTCGGAAGATGGACGCGCTTAATGAAAAACTGTTTTTT	CASSPRKMDALNEKLFF
TRBV7-8	TRBD1	TRBJ1-5	once	TGTGCCAGCAGCCGCCTTGAGGACAGGGGGCGTAATCAGCCCCAGCATTTT	CASSRLEDRGRNQPQHF
TRBV19	NA	TRBJ1-1	NA	TGTGCCAGTAGTCCGGAGGGTGGGAACACTGAAGCTTTCTTT	CASSPEGGNTEAFF
TRBV12-3/TRBV12-4	TRBD1	TRBJ1-2	NA	TGTGCCAGCAGTTTAGGCAGGACAGGGGGCTATGGCTACACCTTC	CASSLGRTGGYGYTF
TRBV29-1	NA	TRBJ1-5	NA	TGCAGCGTAGGGATAACAGGGAATCAGCCCCAGCATTTT	CSVGITGNQPQHF
TRBV29-1	NA	TRBJ1-2	many	TGCAGCCAGTATGGGACTGACCAATATGGCTACACCTTC	CSQYGTDQYGYTF
TRBV9	TRBD1	TRBJ2-7	many	TGTGCCAGCAGCGCCGGGACAGACTACGAGCAGTACTTC	CASSAGTDYEQYF
TRBV12-3/TRBV12-4	NA	TRBJ1-2	NA	TGTGCCAGCAGCCCTCGGGGACGGGTGAACTATGGCTACACCTTC	CASSPRGRVNYGYTF
TRBV25-1	TRBD1	TRBJ1-2	once	TGTGCCAGCAGTGACCGGGACAGGGCAGGCTATGGCTACACCTTC	CASSDRDRAGYGYTF
TRBV5-1	NA	TRBJ1-1	many	TGCGCCAGCAGCCCGACGGGGCTGAACACTGAAGCTTTCTTT	CASSPTGLNTEAFF
TRBV15	TRBD1	TRBJ2-7	many	TGTGCCACCAGCCGGGGACAGACACAGGGCGAGCAGTACTTC	CATSRGQTQGEQYF
TRBV6-5	NA	TRBJ1-2	NA	TGTGCCAGCAGTTACTCAGGCGGTGAGACAGAGTATGGCTACACCTTC	CASSYSGGETEYGYTF
TRBV5-1	TRBD1	TRBJ1-3	NA	TGCGCCAGCAGCTCCGGGACAGACTACAGACTCTCTGGAAACACCATATATTTT	CASSSGTDYRLSGNTIYF
TRBV12-3/TRBV12-4	NA	TRBJ1-1	many	TGTGCCAGCAGTTTTGGGACGAGGACTGAAGCTTTCTTT	CASSFGTRTEAFF
TRBV29-1	TRBD2	TRBJ2-7	NA	TGCAGCGTTGAAGGTGCCGAGGGACTAGCGGGAGTCAACTACGAGCAGTACTTC	CSVEGAEGLAGVNYEQYF
TRBV2	TRBD1	TRBJ2-5	NA	TGTGCCAGCAGTAAGATACAGGGGGAAGAGACCCAGTACTTC	CASSKIQGEETQYF
TRBV20-1	NA	TRBJ1-4	NA	TGCAGTGCCGAACAGGGACTTACAACTAATGAAAAACTGTTTTTT	CSAEQGLTTNEKLFF
TRBV20-1	NA	TRBJ1-1	many	TGCAGTGCCAAAACAGGGACCAGGAACACTGAAGCTTTCTTT	CSAKTGTRNTEAFF
TRBV25-1	NA	TRBJ1-6	NA	TGTGCCAGCAGTCCGTGGACGGCGGAACCCTATAATTCACCCCTCCACTTT	CASSPWTAEPYNSPLHF